This TCR beta chain appears in the sequencing data of a study of T cells in Graves' hyperthyroidism and ophthalmopathy (dated by TCRdb to between 2017 and 2020). Regarding the research as a whole: Peripheral blood was sampled at the time of initial diagnosis, prior to any treatment. To identify distinguishing TCR V-J signatures, a discovery cohort of around 100 patients was used, comprising 40 to 45 with Graves' ophthalmopathy and under 60 with stable Graves' hyperthyroidism. Prospective prediction of ophthalmopathy was tested in an independent validation cohort of approximately 18 hyperthyroidism patients and around 16 patients who later progressed to ophthalmopathy. The roughly 100 discovery patients were randomly split 7:3 into training and test sets. Thyroid tissue and blood T-cell repertoires from about six Graves' hyperthyroidism patients were also compared in the study. After blood sampling, hyperthyroidism patients were treated with methimazole at a starting dose of 30 mg daily, and ophthalmopathy patients were treated with high-dose intravenous methylprednisolone. According to the paper, TCR Vbeta CDR3 sequencing was carried out on about 140 peripheral blood samples, which came from approximately 41 ophthalmopathy, 75 to 80 hyperthyroidism and roughly 17 progressor patients. What the study reported, not specific to this receptor: No statistical method was used to fix the sample size in advance, and group allocation was not hidden from the investigators. Blood samples also contained most of the expanded thyroid clonotypes (frequency above 0.001), which suggests that blood repertoires may reflect thyroid immune responses. In validation, progression to ophthalmopathy was predicted by the model with 65% to 71% sensitivity and roughly 76% specificity, a median of approximately 7.1 months before onset. A model built on a 13 V-J signature distinguished ophthalmopathy from stable hyperthyroidism, reaching approximately 89% sensitivity and about 81% specificity in cross-validation and 80%/75% in testing.

The CDR3 numbers 16 residues from cysteine through phenylalanine. CDR3 DNA only is kept here, 48 bases in frame from base 1. Trimming costs V 7 bases and J 0 bases, and their ends lie 17 bases apart. For CDR1 and CDR2, the germline V gene lists MNHNS and SASEGT. The TCR beta CDR3 regions were amplified from RNA transcripts. A first-round RT-PCR of the TCR CDR3 used the HTBI primer set with the Qiagen OneStep RT-PCR kit. The libraries were constructed in a second round of multiplex PCR and then size-selected and purified. Libraries were sequenced paired-end with 100 bp reads on an Illumina HiSeq2000. In the original analysis: Raw data were processed with SOAPnuke, discarding reads with adapters, uncalled bases, mean Phred below 15, or no exact constant-primer or identifier match. COPE v1.2.5 was used to merge high-quality paired reads, and clonotypes were defined as unique nucleotide sequences. MiTCR v1.1 was used to align clonotypes to the IMGT TRBV, TRBD and TRBJ reference segments. Only V-J combinations with frequency above 0.0001, covering 99% to 99.2% of repertoires, were analysed. A TCS score was defined as the ratio of F50 (clonal expansion) to E x V (chaos), with BLOSUM62-based TCRdist applied between CDR3 peptides within each V-J. Welch's t-statistics and random forest reduced 500 to 550 V-J features to about 12, which were used in a naive Bayes classifier (R e1071). In-frame beta chains were kept once TCRdb had trimmed the public reads at Q25 with fastp and called clones with MiXCR. CDR3 protein duplicates are merged, each entry listing the most common genes and DNA. These V and J calls are TCRdb output, not the study's own analysis. The sample data list over 700,000 distinct CDR3 sequences, and 18% of these were observed just once. The top ten clonotypes cover approximately 15% of the sample.

Hyperthyroidism patients were aged 18 to 65 years and newly diagnosed, with disease duration of less than 2 months. Exclusion was applied to patients with uncontrolled infections, other autoimmune diseases, pregnancy or lactation. Clinical symptoms, serum thyroxine and TRAb, thyroid ultrasound, and orbital computed tomography formed the basis for the diagnoses. Blood from progressor patients was collected at the time of first diagnosis with hyperthyroidism, before any ophthalmopathy symptoms had appeared. Ficoll-Paque density gradient centrifugation was used to isolate PBMCs from 8.5 to 10 ml of fresh peripheral blood. Progressor patients were initially diagnosed with Graves' hyperthyroidism and developed ophthalmopathy during follow-up. Total RNA was extracted using Trizol reagent, and RNA quality was assessed on an Agilent 2100 Bioanalyzer. As concerns this clonotype: This clone's antigen is unknown. Base qualities are missing; no much larger clone stands one base away.

The chain is assembled from TRBV6-1 and TRBJ2-3; TRBD2 is a possible D gene, resting on 6 matching bases. This clonotype was sampled from a woman in her fifties or sixties with Graves' hyperthyroidism that later progressed to Graves' ophthalmopathy. Sample: blood. The CDR3: CASNLGTLTSTDTQYF. DNA sequence: TGTGCCAGCAACCTTGGGACTTTAACTAGCACAGATACGCAGTATTTT.